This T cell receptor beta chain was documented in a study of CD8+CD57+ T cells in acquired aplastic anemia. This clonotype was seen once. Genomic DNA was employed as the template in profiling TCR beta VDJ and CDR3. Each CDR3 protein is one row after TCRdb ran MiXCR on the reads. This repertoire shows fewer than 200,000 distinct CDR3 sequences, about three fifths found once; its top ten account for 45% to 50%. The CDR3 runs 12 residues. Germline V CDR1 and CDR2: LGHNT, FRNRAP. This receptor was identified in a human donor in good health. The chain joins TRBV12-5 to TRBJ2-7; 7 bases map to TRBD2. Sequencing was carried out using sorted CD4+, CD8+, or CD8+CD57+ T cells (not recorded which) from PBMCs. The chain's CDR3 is CASRDGAGVMYF. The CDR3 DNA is TGTGCCAGCAGGGATGGGGCGGGAGTGATGTACTTC.